The rows below give T cell receptor beta chains drawn from one sample of a study of blood T cell repertoires in COVID-19. The method was immunoSEQ multiplex PCR; TCRdb's version includes in-frame clones alone and lacks a portion of them. The sample has 170,000 or so clones; roughly nine tenths are singletons. The source material was peripheral blood. The source is a young man who had recovered from COVID-19. The CDR3 runs from the conserved cysteine through the conserved F or W. The order of the fields is J gene, D gene, CDR3 length, clone size, V gene, CDR3 protein, CDR3 DNA. The D gene is left open where the match is weak. Rows give clone size only sometimes, using once, few, many, or a class for an expanded clone.

J gene: TRBJ1-1; D gene: NA; CDR3 length: 13; clone size: NA; V gene: TRBV7-2; CDR3 protein: CASSLGSYTEAFF; CDR3 DNA: TGTGCCAGCAGCTTAGGTAGCTACACTGAAGCTTTCTTT
J gene: TRBJ1-4; D gene: NA; CDR3 length: 13; clone size: NA; V gene: TRBV12-3/TRBV12-4; CDR3 protein: CASSSAQREKLFF; CDR3 DNA: TGTGCCAGCAGTTCGGCGCAGCGCGAAAAACTGTTTTTT
J gene: TRBJ2-6; D gene: NA; CDR3 length: 18; clone size: NA; V gene: TRBV24-1; CDR3 protein: CATSDARARRSGANVLTF; CDR3 DNA: TGTGCCACCAGTGATGCACGAGCCCGGAGGTCTGGGGCCAACGTCCTGACTTTC
J gene: TRBJ2-1; D gene: NA; CDR3 length: 16; clone size: NA; V gene: TRBV18; CDR3 protein: CASSPFPHEGQNEQFF; CDR3 DNA: TGTGCCAGCTCACCCTTCCCCCACGAGGGCCAGAATGAGCAGTTCTTC
J gene: TRBJ2-3; D gene: NA; CDR3 length: 15; clone size: NA; V gene: TRBV2; CDR3 protein: CASGTQQGSTDTQYF; CDR3 DNA: TGTGCCAGCGGGACTCAGCAGGGTAGCACAGATACGCAGTATTTT
J gene: TRBJ2-3; D gene: NA; CDR3 length: 15; clone size: NA; V gene: TRBV7-2; CDR3 protein: CASSLGLEGADTQYF; CDR3 DNA: TGTGCCAGCAGCTTAGGTTTAGAGGGGGCAGATACGCAGTATTTT
J gene: TRBJ2-1; D gene: NA; CDR3 length: 15; clone size: NA; V gene: TRBV5-5; CDR3 protein: CASSPRASSYNEQFF; CDR3 DNA: TGTGCCAGCAGCCCGAGGGCGAGCTCCTACAATGAGCAGTTCTTC
J gene: TRBJ2-1; D gene: NA; CDR3 length: 16; clone size: NA; V gene: TRBV9; CDR3 protein: CASSVGGKRLNQEQFF; CDR3 DNA: TGTGCCAGCAGCGTAGGAGGTAAGCGGCTTAATCAGGAGCAGTTCTTC
J gene: TRBJ1-5; D gene: NA; CDR3 length: 15; clone size: NA; V gene: TRBV5-3; CDR3 protein: CARSTHRERNQPQHF; CDR3 DNA: TGTGCCAGAAGCACCCACAGGGAACGTAATCAGCCCCAGCATTTT
J gene: TRBJ1-1; D gene: NA; CDR3 length: 14; clone size: NA; V gene: TRBV5-6; CDR3 protein: CASSPQGRNTEAFF; CDR3 DNA: TGTGCCAGCAGCCCTCAGGGGCGGAACACTGAAGCTTTCTTT
J gene: TRBJ2-5; D gene: TRBD1; CDR3 length: 15; clone size: NA; V gene: TRBV4-1; CDR3 protein: CASGRTGGGQETQYF; CDR3 DNA: TGCGCCAGCGGACGTACAGGGGGCGGGCAAGAGACCCAGTACTTC
J gene: TRBJ1-2; D gene: NA; CDR3 length: 14; clone size: NA; V gene: TRBV2; CDR3 protein: CASSPVQGHYGYTF; CDR3 DNA: TGTGCCAGCAGTCCTGTACAGGGACACTATGGCTACACCTTC
J gene: TRBJ2-3; D gene: NA; CDR3 length: 12; clone size: NA; V gene: TRBV27; CDR3 protein: CASRTYTDTQYF; CDR3 DNA: TGTGCCAGCAGGACTTACACAGATACGCAGTATTTT
J gene: TRBJ2-5; D gene: NA; CDR3 length: 15; clone size: NA; V gene: TRBV6-5; CDR3 protein: CASSSLAGGAETQYF; CDR3 DNA: TGTGCCAGCAGTTCTCTAGCTGGAGGGGCAGAGACCCAGTACTTC
J gene: TRBJ1-3; D gene: TRBD1; CDR3 length: 13; clone size: once; V gene: TRBV7-2; CDR3 protein: CASSRTGGNTIYF; CDR3 DNA: TGTGCCAGCAGCAGGACAGGTGGAAACACCATATATTTT
J gene: TRBJ2-7; D gene: NA; CDR3 length: 14; clone size: NA; V gene: TRBV4-1; CDR3 protein: CASSQAPRDYEQYF; CDR3 DNA: TGCGCCAGCAGCCAAGCGCCGAGAGACTACGAGCAGTACTTC
J gene: TRBJ1-2; D gene: TRBD1; CDR3 length: 15; clone size: few; V gene: TRBV4-1; CDR3 protein: CASSQLDRGSYGYTF; CDR3 DNA: TGCGCCAGCAGCCAACTGGACAGGGGATCCTATGGCTACACCTTC
J gene: TRBJ2-7; D gene: TRBD2; CDR3 length: 14; clone size: NA; V gene: TRBV7-2; CDR3 protein: CASSQAGAGYEQYF; CDR3 DNA: TGTGCCAGCAGCCAAGCGGGAGCGGGCTACGAGCAGTACTTC
J gene: TRBJ2-3; D gene: TRBD2; CDR3 length: 17; clone size: NA; V gene: TRBV5-1; CDR3 protein: CASSLAATSGRTDTQYF; CDR3 DNA: TGCGCCAGCAGCTTGGCCGCGACTAGCGGCCGCACAGATACGCAGTATTTT
J gene: TRBJ1-5; D gene: NA; CDR3 length: 11; clone size: NA; V gene: TRBV6-1; CDR3 protein: CASGGVQPQHF; CDR3 DNA: TGTGCCAGCGGAGGGGTTCAGCCCCAGCATTTT
J gene: TRBJ1-1; D gene: NA; CDR3 length: 13; clone size: NA; V gene: TRBV29-1; CDR3 protein: CSVEGPGNTEAFF; CDR3 DNA: TGCAGCGTTGAAGGGCCAGGGAACACTGAAGCTTTCTTT
J gene: TRBJ2-1; D gene: TRBD2; CDR3 length: 13; clone size: NA; V gene: TRBV2; CDR3 protein: CASSDTRGLEKFF; CDR3 DNA: TGTGCCAGCAGTGACACGAGGGGACTAGAGAAATTCTTC
J gene: TRBJ2-2; D gene: NA; CDR3 length: 17; clone size: once; V gene: TRBV11-2; CDR3 protein: CASSLPLTEVEGGELFF; CDR3 DNA: TGTGCCAGCAGCTTACCCCTGACCGAAGTGGAGGGCGGGGAGCTGTTTTTT
J gene: TRBJ1-1; D gene: NA; CDR3 length: 16; clone size: NA; V gene: TRBV7-9; CDR3 protein: CASSAMPMGAQTEAFF; CDR3 DNA: TGTGCCAGCAGCGCCATGCCAATGGGGGCCCAGACTGAAGCTTTCTTT
J gene: TRBJ2-5; D gene: TRBD2; CDR3 length: 13; clone size: NA; V gene: TRBV27; CDR3 protein: CASSLRGVETQYF; CDR3 DNA: TGTGCCAGCAGTTTACGGGGGGTGGAGACCCAGTACTTC
J gene: TRBJ2-1; D gene: TRBD2; CDR3 length: 15; clone size: NA; V gene: TRBV6-5; CDR3 protein: CASRLTSGRNNEQFF; CDR3 DNA: TGTGCCAGCAGATTGACTAGCGGGAGGAACAATGAGCAGTTCTTC
J gene: TRBJ1-2; D gene: NA; CDR3 length: 13; clone size: NA; V gene: TRBV9; CDR3 protein: CASSVSQVLGYTF; CDR3 DNA: TGTGCCAGCAGCGTGTCACAGGTCCTCGGCTACACCTTC
J gene: TRBJ1-1; D gene: NA; CDR3 length: 15; clone size: NA; V gene: TRBV4-1; CDR3 protein: CASSQSSSGGTEAFF; CDR3 DNA: TGCGCCAGCAGCCAATCCAGTTCGGGTGGCACTGAAGCTTTCTTT
J gene: TRBJ2-3; D gene: NA; CDR3 length: 15; clone size: NA; V gene: TRBV7-9; CDR3 protein: CASSSRGISTDTQYF; CDR3 DNA: TGTGCCAGCAGCTCTCGAGGTATTAGCACAGATACGCAGTATTTT
J gene: TRBJ2-4; D gene: NA; CDR3 length: 16; clone size: NA; V gene: TRBV4-2; CDR3 protein: CASSPMADLGKNIQYF; CDR3 DNA: TGTGCCAGCAGTCCCATGGCGGATTTGGGCAAAAACATTCAGTACTTC
J gene: TRBJ1-5; D gene: NA; CDR3 length: 16; clone size: NA; V gene: TRBV6-2/TRBV6-3; CDR3 protein: CASSRMDSSPNQPQHF; CDR3 DNA: TGTGCCAGCAGTCGGATGGACAGCTCGCCGAATCAGCCCCAGCATTTT
J gene: TRBJ2-7; D gene: TRBD2; CDR3 length: 17; clone size: NA; V gene: TRBV2; CDR3 protein: CASSDSGAGGPWYEQYF; CDR3 DNA: TGTGCCAGCAGTGATTCAGGGGCGGGAGGGCCTTGGTACGAGCAGTACTTC
J gene: TRBJ1-2; D gene: NA; CDR3 length: 14; clone size: NA; V gene: TRBV4-2; CDR3 protein: CASSRSGGAGGYTF; CDR3 DNA: TGTGCCAGCAGCCGTTCGGGGGGGGCGGGTGGCTACACCTTC
J gene: TRBJ2-3; D gene: TRBD1; CDR3 length: 17; clone size: NA; V gene: TRBV11-3; CDR3 protein: CASSLRSRTGAADTQYF; CDR3 DNA: TGTGCCAGCAGCTTAAGGTCCCGGACAGGGGCCGCAGATACGCAGTATTTT
J gene: TRBJ2-2; D gene: TRBD1; CDR3 length: 15; clone size: NA; V gene: TRBV5-1; CDR3 protein: CASSPGQPNTGELFF; CDR3 DNA: TGCGCCAGCAGTCCGGGACAGCCGAACACCGGGGAGCTGTTTTTT
J gene: TRBJ2-7; D gene: NA; CDR3 length: 16; clone size: NA; V gene: TRBV7-9; CDR3 protein: CASSLEAGPPTGSLYF; CDR3 DNA: TGTGCCAGCAGCTTAGAAGCAGGACCTCCAACGGGGAGCCTGTACTTC
J gene: TRBJ2-1; D gene: TRBD2; CDR3 length: 16; clone size: NA; V gene: TRBV7-2; CDR3 protein: CASSPGGGRVGDEQFF; CDR3 DNA: TGTGCCAGCAGCCCAGGAGGCGGGAGGGTAGGAGATGAGCAGTTCTTC
J gene: TRBJ2-1; D gene: NA; CDR3 length: 19; clone size: NA; V gene: TRBV4-3; CDR3 protein: CASSPAGTPSLRSYNEQFF; CDR3 DNA: TGCGCCAGCAGCCCGGCCGGGACTCCGAGCCTCCGCTCCTACAATGAGCAGTTCTTC
J gene: TRBJ1-4; D gene: TRBD1; CDR3 length: 18; clone size: NA; V gene: TRBV28; CDR3 protein: CASTFDRGGVRTNEKLFF; CDR3 DNA: TGTGCCAGCACCTTCGACAGGGGGGGGGTTAGAACTAATGAAAAACTGTTTTTT
J gene: TRBJ1-2; D gene: NA; CDR3 length: 12; clone size: NA; V gene: TRBV5-1; CDR3 protein: CASSVDRYGYTF; CDR3 DNA: TGCGCCAGCAGCGTTGACAGATATGGCTACACCTTC
J gene: TRBJ1-2; D gene: NA; CDR3 length: 15; clone size: NA; V gene: TRBV9; CDR3 protein: CASSVNSYRSGGYTF; CDR3 DNA: TGTGCCAGCAGCGTAAACTCGTACCGTTCAGGCGGCTACACCTTC
J gene: TRBJ1-5; D gene: NA; CDR3 length: 11; clone size: NA; V gene: TRBV28; CDR3 protein: CASSLDQPQHF; CDR3 DNA: TGTGCCAGCAGTCTAGACCAGCCCCAGCATTTT